These 15 T cell receptor beta chains originate from one sample sequenced in a study of tumor-infiltrating lymphocytes in primary liver carcinoma. From approximately 20-30 mg of unsorted bulk tissue, DNA and RNA were co-extracted together. TCR beta cDNA was prepared out of roughly 0.5 ug total RNA by means of a constant-region primer. ARM-PCR was slightly modified, and three nested multiplex PCR rounds with it gave rise to the TCR beta libraries. A C-beta reverse primer was combined with TRBV1-TRBV30 forward primers in the first two PCR rounds, and each round had around 11 cycles. One entry per CDR3 protein results from TCRdb running MiXCR on the multiplex PCR reads. Of about 84,000 distinct CDR3 sequences listed, approximately 70% were seen once; the top ten hold roughly 21%. The sequenced material came from liver tumor tissue from sampling region 1. As to subset: tumor region T1, superior pole. Source of these receptors: a man aged 40-49 years with primary liver carcinoma and hepatitis B virus infection.

About this clonotype: A much larger clonotype is one base distant, so this may be a read error. V and J are TRBV30 and TRBJ2-3; TRBD1 or TRBD2 may be the D gene (5 bases each). V dropped 5 bases and J dropped 1 base, with 22 bases sitting between them. The CDR3 is made up of 17 amino acids. CDR1 and CDR2 from the germline V gene are GTSNPN and SVGIG (reference sequence). This CDR3 is CAWGATDGLVRTDTQYF. The DNA of the CDR3 is TGTGCCTGGGGGGCTACGGATGGACTCGTCCGCACAGATACGCAGTATTTT.

About this clonotype itself: Because the CDR3's place on the DNA is in doubt, the DNA is left out and the CDR3 is given as listed by TCRdb. The chain has TRBV11-2 and TRBJ2-2; the table's D call TRBD1 went unverified against the DNA. From germline, CDR1 is SGHAT and CDR2 FQNNGV. Termini included, the CDR3 measures 15 amino acids. CDR3 residues: CASGLVGRGTGELSF.

Points on this clonotype: At one end the junction does not follow the germline gene, possibly because of a read error. This chain links TRBV11-2 with TRBJ1-3; possibly TRBD1 for D (6 bases). Germline loops: CDR1 SGHAT, CDR2 FQNNGV. The CDR3 is 14 amino acids. CDR3 in DNA: TGTACCAGCAGCCCCTTGACAGGACGAAACACCATATATTTT. Translating gives CTSSPLTGRNTIYF.

This clonotype was seen at least ten times. Here the CDR3 reads CASSLHRGGNYGYTF. DNA for the CDR3: TGCGCCAGCAGCCTCCATAGGGGGGGCAACTATGGCTACACCTTC. The chain combines TRBV4-1 with TRBJ1-2, with D perhaps TRBD1 (6 bases). The germline V gene has CDR1 MGHRA and CDR2 YSYEKL. The CDR3 runs 15 residues. V was cut by 4 bases and J by 2 bases, with 14 bases left in between.

This chain links TRBV29-1 with TRBJ2-1; TRBD2 is a possible D gene (5 bases). CDR1 and CDR2 (germline): SQVTM, ANQGSEA. The CDR3 totals 17 residues. Between the trimmed V and J ends, which lost 4 bases and 2 bases, there was a span of 21 bases. The CDR3 sequence: CSVGGYHATATYNEQFF. The CDR3 nucleotides read TGCAGCGTTGGAGGGTATCATGCAACGGCGACCTACAATGAGCAGTTCTTC.

Concerning this clonotype: Its ends do not fully match the called genes, so a read error is possible. This chain joins TRBV6-5 and TRBJ2-2; no clear D gene. The germline V gene encodes CDR1 MNHEY and CDR2 SVGAGI. The CDR3 sequence is 15 residues long. Here the CDR3 DNA reads TGTGTCAGCAGTTACACAGTGGACGGCACCTGGGAGCTGTTTTTT. Translation gives CVSSYTVDGTWELFF.

Details on this clonotype: One end of the junction varies from germline; a read error may be responsible. V gene TRBV4-2 combines with J gene TRBJ2-7, with 12 nucleotides matching TRBD2. Germline V gene sequence: CDR1 LGHNA, CDR2 YNFKEQ. This CDR3 has 16 amino acids. The CDR3 DNA is TGTGCCACCAGCCAAGATCCGACTAGCGGGAGCTACGAGCAGTATTTC. It translates to CATSQDPTSGSYEQYF.

With regard to this clonotype: Mismatch with germline at one junction end may stem from a read error. The chain couples TRBV6-1 to TRBJ2-3; possibly TRBD2 for D (6 bases). This CDR3 contains 12 residues. Per germline, CDR1 MNHNS and CDR2 SASEGT. The CDR3 bases are TGTGCCAGTAGGCGGACGGGGGATATGCAGTATTTT. Translation: CASRRTGDMQYF.

The chain uses TRBV7-8 and TRBJ2-1, with D uncertain. V was clipped by 10 bases and J by 1 base, with 20 bases between them. There are 16 residues in the CDR3. Germline V CDR1 and CDR2: SGHVS, FQNEAQ. In DNA form, the CDR3 reads TGTGCCACCCCGCGAACCCTGTCCTCTTCCTACAATGAGCAGTTCTTC. Amino acid sequence: CATPRTLSSSYNEQFF.

About this clonotype itself: The junction and the germline gene differ at one end; a read error may be behind it. The V gene is TRBV12-3 or TRBV12-4, the J gene TRBJ2-1, with TRBD1 as a possible D gene (7 bases). This CDR3 has 15 amino acids. The DNA of the CDR3 is TGTGCCTGCAGTTTAGGGGCAGGGGGGAACAGTGAGCAGTTCTTC. Translated, it gives CACSLGAGGNSEQFF.

To note about this clonotype: Germline is not matched at one junction end, which may reflect a read error. This chain uses TRBV7-8 with TRBJ2-1; D may correspond to TRBD1 or TRBD2 (5 bases each). Germline CDR1 and CDR2: SGHVS and FQNEAQ. This CDR3 has 14 amino acids. The CDR3 protein is CTSSFGAARVKGIF. In nucleotides, the CDR3 is TGTACCAGCAGCTTTGGAGCGGCCAGGGTTAAAGGGATCTTC.

The chain combines TRBV10-3 with TRBJ1-4; D is uncertain. This CDR3 has 15 amino acids. V lost 0 bases and J 4 bases, leaving 9 bases between the germline ends. Germline loops: CDR1 ENHRY, CDR2 SYGVKD. The CDR3 region is CAISESNASNEKLFF. In nucleotides, the CDR3 is TGTGCCATCAGTGAGTCTAATGCAAGTAATGAAAAACTGTTTTTT.

Regarding this clonotype: No conserved phenylalanine or tryptophan is present at the end of the CDR3, so a read error is the likely explanation. The chain carries TRBV4-1 and TRBJ2-2; 9 bases line up with TRBD2. Looked up from germline, CDR1 is MGHRA and CDR2 is YSYEKL. This CDR3 comprises 15 residues. As DNA, the CDR3 is TGCGCCAGCAGCCTAGCGGGAGATGTCACCGGGGGGCTGTTTTCT. As protein: CASSLAGDVTGGLFS.

Details on this clonotype: The junction does not match germline at one end; this may be a read error. The chain combines TRBV11-2 with TRBJ2-1; TRBD2 aligns across 9 bases. CDR1 and CDR2 from the germline V gene are SGHAT and FQNNGV. CDR3 length: 18 amino acids. CDR3 protein: CASSFGAGGPGNSDVQSF. CDR3 DNA sequence: TGCGCCAGCAGCTTCGGGGCGGGAGGGCCCGGGAATTCCGATGTGCAGTCCTTC.

The rearrangement uses TRBV10-1 and TRBJ2-7; D ambiguous. Trimming removed 7 bases at V and 2 bases at J, with 15 bases between. The CDR3 is 14 amino acids. Germline loops: CDR1 WNHNN, CDR2 SYGVQD (reference sequence). CDR3 residues: CASNVVVVAYEQYF. As DNA, the CDR3 is TGCGCCAGCAATGTGGTAGTGGTTGCCTACGAGCAGTACTTC.